This TCR beta chain was identified during a study of response to subunit inactivated influenza vaccine. V was shortened by 7 bases and J by 4 bases, with 16 bases between the two germline ends. The CDR3 runs to 14 residues. CDR1 and CDR2 (germline): ENHRY, SYGVKD. The table lists this clonotype with a few counts. Antigen unknown. Study-wide findings and caveats: T cells newly recruited by each seasonal influenza vaccination are few, the authors suggested.

From the RT-PCR reads, TCRdb called clonotypes with MiXCR, one entry per CDR3 protein. The sample lists 500,000 to 700,000 distinct CDR3 sequences, approximately 20% occurring once. These data were also reused for a study on T cells expressing NK-cell markers. This second study notes: TCR beta cDNA was generated via 5'RACE template switching incorporating UMIs.

The receptor was derived from a man aged 50-59 years who received an inactivated influenza vaccine. The chain uses TRBV10-3 and TRBJ1-2; TRBD1 is a possible D gene (5 bases). The sequences come from CD4+ T cells sorted from PBMCs, collected 11 to 12 days after vaccination. CDR3 nucleotide sequence: TGTGCCATCATGGGGGGTACGAACCGCTATGGCTACACCTTC. Amino acids: CAIMGGTNRYGYTF.